This T cell receptor beta chain is drawn from a study of T cells in women clearing cervical HPV infection. Overall study results and limits: It is unknown whether associations predate infection; no effector/memory or HPV-specific sorting. TRBV6-7 relative abundance averaged 0.11% in cases and roughly 0.17% in controls. Repertoire richness, not evenness, was significantly elevated in CIN3+ cases versus controls.

The length of the CDR3 is 15 residues. V was clipped by 5 bases and J by 3 bases; unmatched bases: 7. The V gene's germline CDR1 is DFQATT and CDR2 SNEGSKA (reference sequence). Dot-blot hybridization genotyped cervical HPV amplified with MY09/MY11 PCR. A note on this clone: Its specificity is not known. The DNA ends 3 residues before the CDR3 does, and the rest of the CDR3 is filled in from the germline J gene.

The method was immunoSEQ multiplex PCR; TCRdb's version includes in-frame clones alone and lacks a portion of them. The sample has tens of thousands of clones. Specimen: blood buffy coat. J is TRBJ2-6 and V is TRBV20-1; the match to TRBD1 covers 7 bases. The clonotype was recovered from a woman between 18 and 70 years old with a cervical HPV16 infection that either progressed to CIN3+ or cleared (not recorded which). Partial CDR3 DNA: TGCAGTGCTCCCGACAGGGCGCATGGGGCCAACGTC. Translation: CSAPDRAHGANV. The full CDR3 is CSAPDRAHGANVLTF.